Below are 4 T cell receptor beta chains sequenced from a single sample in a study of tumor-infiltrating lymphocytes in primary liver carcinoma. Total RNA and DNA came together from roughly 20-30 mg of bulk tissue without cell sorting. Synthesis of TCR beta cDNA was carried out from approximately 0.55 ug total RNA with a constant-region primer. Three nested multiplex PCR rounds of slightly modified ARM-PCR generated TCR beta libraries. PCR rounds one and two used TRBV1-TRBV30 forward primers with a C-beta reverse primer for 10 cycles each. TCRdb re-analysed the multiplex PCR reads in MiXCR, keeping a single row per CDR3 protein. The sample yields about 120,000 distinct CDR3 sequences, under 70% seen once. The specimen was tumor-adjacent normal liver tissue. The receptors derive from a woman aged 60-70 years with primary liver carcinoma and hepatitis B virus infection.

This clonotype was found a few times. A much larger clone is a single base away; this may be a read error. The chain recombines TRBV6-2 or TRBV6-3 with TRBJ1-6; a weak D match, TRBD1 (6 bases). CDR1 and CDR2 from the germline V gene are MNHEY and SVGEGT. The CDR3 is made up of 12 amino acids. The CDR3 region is CTSRDTRRPLHF. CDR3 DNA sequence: TGTACCAGCCGGGACACCCGTCGACCCCTCCACTTT.

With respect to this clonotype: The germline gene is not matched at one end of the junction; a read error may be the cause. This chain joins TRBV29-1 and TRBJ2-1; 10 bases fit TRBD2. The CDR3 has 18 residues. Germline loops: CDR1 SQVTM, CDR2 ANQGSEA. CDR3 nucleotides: TGCAGCGCCGAGGGGGGACTAGCGAGGAGAGTGGCCTATAATGAGCGGTTCTTC. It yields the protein CSAEGGLARRVAYNERFF.

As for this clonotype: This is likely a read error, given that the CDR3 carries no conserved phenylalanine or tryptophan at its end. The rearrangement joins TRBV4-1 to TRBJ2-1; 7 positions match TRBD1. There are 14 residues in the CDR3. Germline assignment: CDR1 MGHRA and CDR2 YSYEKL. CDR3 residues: CASSQGGQYNDQFL. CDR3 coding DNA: TGCGCCAGCAGCCAAGGGGGACAGTACAATGATCAGTTCCTC.

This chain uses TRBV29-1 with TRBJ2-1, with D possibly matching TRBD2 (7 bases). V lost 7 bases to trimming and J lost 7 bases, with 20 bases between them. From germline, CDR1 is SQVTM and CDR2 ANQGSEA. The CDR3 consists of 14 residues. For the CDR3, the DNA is TGCAGCGCAATGCATCGGGGGGCACCTAATGAGCAGTTCTTC. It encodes CSAMHRGAPNEQFF.